A selection of T cell receptor beta chains follows, all from one sample in a study of blood T cell repertoires in COVID-19. Some clones are missing from TCRdb's copy, which holds only in-frame ones; the method was immunoSEQ multiplex PCR. The table lists fewer than 350,000 clones, 75% to 90% of them singletons, with 2% to 3% in the top ten. The sample was PBMCs or T cells enriched from blood (not recorded which). The origin of the receptors is a woman in her forties or fifties who had recovered from COVID-19. CDR3s include the opening cysteine and the closing phenylalanine or tryptophan. The D gene is left open where the match is weak. Clone size is shown for a subset of rows, as once, few, many or a class of expanded clone.

j_call | clone_size | d_call | v_call | cdr3_nt | cdr3_aa
TRBJ1-4 | . | TRBD1 | TRBV29-1 | TGCAGCGTTGATACAGGGGACTATGAAAAACTGTTTTTT | CSVDTGDYEKLFF
TRBJ1-2 | . | . | TRBV6-1 | TGTGCCAGCAGTGAGGGGGGTAGCTACACCTTC | CASSEGGSYTF
TRBJ1-1 | once | . | TRBV15 | TGTGCCACCAGCAGAGATCTCGAGGCCACTGAAGCTTTCTTT | CATSRDLEATEAFF
TRBJ1-2 | . | . | TRBV7-2 | TGTGCCAGCAGCTTAGAGGTCTGGGAGGGGGTTAACTATGGCTACACCTTC | CASSLEVWEGVNYGYTF
TRBJ2-1 | . | . | TRBV28 | TGTGCCAGCAGTTTAGTGGGGAGCTCCTACAATGAGCAGTTCTTC | CASSLVGSSYNEQFF
TRBJ1-2 | once | TRBD1 | TRBV9 | TGTGCCAGCAGCGTAGCGTCCGGAGGGGGCGGCTACACCTTC | CASSVASGGGGYTF
TRBJ2-7 | . | . | TRBV3-1/TRBV3-2 | TGTGCCAGCAGCCAACCGCGGCTCGTAGGGAGGCTCGGCGAGCAGTACTTC | CASSQPRLVGRLGEQYF
TRBJ1-1 | . | . | TRBV20-1 | TGCAGTGCTACCCGGGGTACTGAAGCTTTCTTT | CSATRGTEAFF
TRBJ1-5 | once | . | TRBV27 | TGTGCCAGCAGTTCTCACAGGGGCAATCAGCCCCAGCATTTT | CASSSHRGNQPQHF
TRBJ1-2 | . | . | TRBV28 | TGTGCCAGCAGTTTAAGGGGGGGAGGTAACTATGGCTACACCTTC | CASSLRGGGNYGYTF
TRBJ1-6 | few | TRBD1 | TRBV27 | TGTGCCAGCAGTTTATGGGGGACAGGGGGCTATAATTCACCCCTCCACTTT | CASSLWGTGGYNSPLHF
TRBJ1-1 | . | TRBD1 | TRBV5-6 | TGTGCCAGCAGTCGCAACCACAGGGGCACTGAAGCTTTCTTT | CASSRNHRGTEAFF
TRBJ2-7 | . | TRBD2 | TRBV27 | TGTGCCAGCAGCCGGACTAGCGGGGCTCCCTACGAGCAGTACTTC | CASSRTSGAPYEQYF
TRBJ1-2 | . | TRBD1 | TRBV6-6 | TGTGCCAGCAGTCCTCTCGTGGGACAGGGGGCCCTAAACTATGGCTACACCTTC | CASSPLVGQGALNYGYTF
TRBJ2-2 | . | TRBD2 | TRBV9 | TGTGCCAGCAGCGTAGGGGCTAGCGGGGCCACCGGGGAGCTGTTTTTT | CASSVGASGATGELFF
TRBJ1-3 | . | . | TRBV19 | TGTGCCAGTAAGCAGCACACAAGGAGCTCTGGAAACACCATATATTTT | CASKQHTRSSGNTIYF
TRBJ2-1 | once | TRBD2 | TRBV7-2 | TGTGCCAGCAGCTCCCAGACTAGCGGGCGCTCCTACAATGAGCAGTTCTTC | CASSSQTSGRSYNEQFF
TRBJ2-5 | . | TRBD1 | TRBV6-2/TRBV6-3 | TGTGCCAGCAGTTACAGGACAGGGGGCGCAGAGACCCAGTACTTC | CASSYRTGGAETQYF
TRBJ1-1 | . | . | TRBV18 | TGTGCCAGCTCTCTTGACATCCCGAACACTGAAGCTTTCTTT | CASSLDIPNTEAFF
TRBJ1-4 | . | . | TRBV7-8 | TGTGCCAGCAGCGCCGAGCCATGGGGGGCAACTAATGAAAAACTGTTTTTT | CASSAEPWGATNEKLFF
TRBJ2-3 | . | TRBD2 | TRBV19 | TGTGCCAGTAGTCCGGGACTAGCGGACACAGATACGCAGTATTTT | CASSPGLADTDTQYF
TRBJ1-2 | . | TRBD1 | TRBV4-1 | TGCGCCAGCCGACGGACAGGGGCTAACTATGGCTACACCTTC | CASRRTGANYGYTF
TRBJ2-7 | . | . | TRBV19 | TGTGCCAGTAGTATGGGCAGGGTGGACTACGAGCAGTACTTC | CASSMGRVDYEQYF
TRBJ2-3 | . | . | TRBV11-1 | TGTGCCAGCAGCTTAGAGTTGAGTACAGATACGCAGTATTTT | CASSLELSTDTQYF
TRBJ2-6 | . | . | TRBV7-2 | TGTGCCAGCAGCTTATCCCTAGGCGGAACCTCTGGGGCCAACGTCCTGACTTTC | CASSLSLGGTSGANVLTF
TRBJ1-4 | . | . | TRBV11-2 | TGTGCCAGCAGCTTAGAAACAGGCGGCAATAATGAAAAACTGTTTTTT | CASSLETGGNNEKLFF
TRBJ1-5 | few | . | TRBV11-2 | TGTGCCAGCAGCTTAGATAGTGCGGGAGCTCAGCCCCAGCATTTT | CASSLDSAGAQPQHF
TRBJ2-7 | . | TRBD1 | TRBV5-1 | TGCGCCAGCAGCTCCGGGACAGGGACCTACGAGCAGTACTTC | CASSSGTGTYEQYF
TRBJ2-7 | . | . | TRBV5-1 | TGCGCCAGCAGCCTGGGACAAGGGGATCCCTCCTACGAGCAGTACTTC | CASSLGQGDPSYEQYF
TRBJ2-7 | . | TRBD2 | TRBV7-2 | TGTGCCAGCAGCTTGGCGGGAGCGCTCGCCTACGAGCAGTACTTC | CASSLAGALAYEQYF
TRBJ2-7 | . | TRBD1 | TRBV28 | TGTGCCAGCAGTTTGTCAGGGGGTAGCTCCTACGAGCAGTACTTC | CASSLSGGSSYEQYF
TRBJ2-7 | . | TRBD2 | TRBV2 | TGTGCCAGCAGCGAGGGACTAGCGGCCTACGAGCAGTACTTC | CASSEGLAAYEQYF
TRBJ2-3 | . | TRBD2 | TRBV9 | TGTGCCAGCAGCCCCCGAGGCAGCGGGAGGAATACGCAGTATTTT | CASSPRGSGRNTQYF
TRBJ1-5 | . | . | TRBV10-2 | TGCGCCAGCAGTGAGTCGGGTGGAGATAGCAATCAGCCCCAGCATTTT | CASSESGGDSNQPQHF
TRBJ1-2 | . | . | TRBV5-1 | TGCGCCAGCAGCCCCGAGTACCGAAGAGGCTACACCTTC | CASSPEYRRGYTF
TRBJ1-6 | once | TRBD1 | TRBV7-2 | TGTGCCAGCAGCCTACGGGGGGACAGGGCTAATTCACCCCTCCACTTT | CASSLRGDRANSPLHF
TRBJ1-2 | . | . | TRBV12-3/TRBV12-4 | TGTGCCAGCAGTTGGGGACAAGGCCATGGCTACACCTTC | CASSWGQGHGYTF
TRBJ2-2 | . | . | TRBV24-1 | TGTGCCACCAGTGATTTCAGGGGATCATACACCGGGGAGCTGTTTTTT | CATSDFRGSYTGELFF
TRBJ1-1 | . | . | TRBV5-8 | TGTGCCAGCAGCTTGGGAGTGGGCTTGAACACTGAAGCTTTCTTT | CASSLGVGLNTEAFF
TRBJ2-3 | . | TRBD2 | TRBV12-5 | TGTGCTAGTGGAGCCGGGACTAGTGCAGATACGCAGTATTTT | CASGAGTSADTQYF
TRBJ2-3 | . | TRBD2 | TRBV5-1 | TGCGCCAGCAGGCAAATCCTAGCGGGAGGGCAAGATACGCAGTATTTT | CASRQILAGGQDTQYF
TRBJ1-3 | . | . | TRBV5-1 | TGCGCCAGCAGCCTAGTCGGCTCTGGAAACACCATATATTTT | CASSLVGSGNTIYF
TRBJ2-1 | . | . | TRBV19 | TGTGCCAGTAGTATGGGGGGAGCCTACAATGAGCAGTTCTTC | CASSMGGAYNEQFF
TRBJ2-5 | . | TRBD1 | TRBV6-5 | TGTGCCAGCAGCGACAGGGGGCTCAAAGAGACCCAGTACTTC | CASSDRGLKETQYF
TRBJ1-2 | . | . | TRBV18 | TGTGCCAGCTCACCCCTACCTGCCAGTCAGGCGTACGCCACCTTC | CASSPLPASQAYATF
TRBJ2-3 | . | TRBD2 | TRBV7-6 | TGTGCCAGCAGCCTAGGCCGGACTAGGAGCACAGATACGCAGTATTTT | CASSLGRTRSTDTQYF
TRBJ1-6 | . | TRBD1 | TRBV2 | TGTGCCAGCAGGGGACAGAGCCCTAATTCACCCCTCCACTTT | CASRGQSPNSPLHF
TRBJ2-2 | . | . | TRBV27 | TGTGCCAGCAGCGGGAAGTCGGGAACCGGGGAGCTGTTTTTT | CASSGKSGTGELFF
TRBJ1-5 | . | . | TRBV5-6 | TGTGCCAGCAGCCGGACTCAGGGAGGCCAGCATTTT | CASSRTQGGQHF
TRBJ2-1 | . | . | TRBV24-1 | TGTGCCACCAGTGACTCACAGGGAAATGAGCAGTTCTTC | CATSDSQGNEQFF
TRBJ2-1 | . | TRBD1 | TRBV6-1 | TGTGCCAGCAGTGAACGGTTCACAGGGGCCCCCCCCAATGAGCAGTTCTTC | CASSERFTGAPPNEQFF